Following are 14 T cell receptor beta chains from one sample sequenced in a study of blood T cell repertoires in COVID-19. The data were produced by immunoSEQ multiplex PCR, yet TCRdb's version contains in-frame clones alone and is incomplete. The sample lists 400,000 to 450,000 clones, about nine tenths occurring once. Specimen: peripheral blood. The receptors shown here come from a woman younger than 45 with active or convalescent COVID-19.

This sequence joins TRBV21-1 and TRBJ1-2; TRBD1 is taken as the D call from the table, unchecked against the DNA. TRBV21-1 is a recognized pseudogene. CDR3 size: 17 residues. CDR3 nucleotides: TGTGCCAGCAGCAAAGCGCTTGCGGACAGGCCCAAATATGGCTACACCTTC. Encoded protein: CASSKALADRPKYGYTF.

This chain joins TRBV19 and TRBJ1-6; 7 bases are a match to TRBD1. CDR1 LNHDA and CDR2 SQIVND come from the germline V gene (reference sequence). V lost 6 bases to trimming and J lost 7 bases; unmatched junction nucleotides: 12. The CDR3 contains 16 residues. The CDR3 is CASSLAGGSKNSPLHF. CDR3 nucleotide sequence: TGTGCCAGTAGCCTCGCAGGGGGTTCTAAGAATTCACCCCTCCACTTT.

CDR3 loop: CASTRPAGPCEKLFF. For the CDR3, the DNA is TGCGCCAGCACCCGCCCGGCAGGGCCTTGTGAAAAACTGTTTTTT. V gene TRBV23-1 combines with J gene TRBJ1-4; D is possibly TRBD1 (5 bases). TRBV23-1 is an open reading frame, and its role is uncertain. The V end was cut by 7 bases, the J end by 7 bases, with 19 bases between. The CDR3 has 15 residues.

The J gene is TRBJ2-5, the V gene TRBV24-1, with D possibly being TRBD1 (6 bases). V was pared by 3 bases and J by 5 bases, with 12 bases between. The CDR3 consists of 14 residues. Germline V gene sequence: CDR1 KGHDR, CDR2 SFDVKD. CDR3 region: CATSDNGGMETQYF. The CDR3 DNA reads TGTGCCACCAGTGATAATGGGGGCATGGAGACCCAGTACTTC.

V usage is TRBV13 and J usage is TRBJ1-2, with a possible D match to TRBD1 (5 bases). CDR3 length equals 14 residues. Trimming removed 2 bases from V and 9 bases from J, with 16 bases in between. CDR1 and CDR2 from the germline V gene are PRHDT and FYEKMQ (reference sequence). The CDR3 sequence is CASSLRGTTIRYTF. CDR3 sequence (DNA): TGTGCCAGCAGCTTAAGAGGGACTACTATCCGCTACACCTTC.

V gene TRBV6-5 combines with J gene TRBJ2-7; 7 positions agree with TRBD2. This CDR3 has 16 amino acids. V shed 0 bases and J 2 bases; nucleotides not matched to a gene: 7. Looked up from germline, CDR1 is MNHEY and CDR2 is SVGAGI. The chain's CDR3 is CASSYSSGLQTYEQYF. CDR3 in DNA: TGTGCCAGCAGTTACTCCTCGGGACTACAGACCTACGAGCAGTACTTC.

The CDR3 region is CASSYRDGANVLTF. CDR3 in DNA: TGTGCCAGCAGTTACAGGGATGGGGCCAACGTCCTGACTTTC. The chain uses TRBV27 and TRBJ2-6; TRBD1 might be the D (6 bases). Germline CDR1 reads MNHEY; CDR2 reads SMNVEV (reference sequence). The CDR3 loop spans 14 amino acids. The ends were cut back, 4 bases at V and 3 bases at J, with 7 bases in the middle.

The V and J genes are TRBV27 and TRBJ1-2, with a possible D match to TRBD1 (5 bases). There are 13 residues in the CDR3. Germline CDR1 is MNHEY and CDR2 is SMNVEV (reference sequence). V lost 4 bases and J lost 6, with 12 bases in between. The CDR3 coding sequence is TGTGCCAGCAGTTCGGGGGTGGGGAATGGCTACACCTTC. Its protein is CASSSGVGNGYTF.

CDR3 DNA sequence: TGTGCCTGGAGTGTCGGGACAAGACCTAACTATGGCTACACCTTC. Protein: CAWSVGTRPNYGYTF. The chain recombines TRBV30 with TRBJ1-2; TRBD1 is a possible D gene (6 bases). The CDR3 totals 15 residues. Trimming took off 0 bases at V and 0 bases at J, with 11 bases between the two ends. Germline-derived CDR1 and CDR2 are GTSNPN and SVGIG (reference sequence).

The V call is TRBV5-1, the J call TRBJ1-1, with TRBD1 matching 10 bases. With 3 bases clipped from V and 1 base from J, the junction kept 3 bases outside the gene matches. Germline loops: CDR1 SGHRS, CDR2 YFSETQ. CDR3 length: 15 amino acids. CDR3 coding DNA: TGCGCCAGCAGCTGGGGGACAGGGGCGAACACTGAAGCTTTCTTT. Amino acids: CASSWGTGANTEAFF.

V and J are TRBV5-1 and TRBJ2-7; 14 bases align to TRBD2. Germline CDR1 is SGHRS and CDR2 is YFSETQ. Trimming cost V 3 bases and J 7 bases; bases outside gene matches: 12. The CDR3 consists of 17 residues. The CDR3 loop reads CASSSSPGTSGRGEQYF. Here the CDR3 DNA reads TGCGCCAGCAGCTCGTCCCCCGGGACTAGCGGGAGAGGTGAGCAGTACTTC.

The rearrangement joins TRBV6-5 to TRBJ1-6, with TRBD1 matching over 7 bases. Germline V CDR1 and CDR2: MNHEY, SVGAGI. This CDR3 is 16 amino acids long. Trimming at V came to 0 bases and at J to 8 bases, leaving 7 bases not matched to a gene. In nucleotides, the CDR3 is TGTGCCAGCAGTTACTCCTGGGACAGCGGCTATTCACCCCTCCACTTT. Encoded protein: CASSYSWDSGYSPLHF.

This clone was detected only once. V and J are TRBV20-1 and TRBJ1-2, with D unclear. The V and J ends lost 0 bases and 12 bases respectively, with 11 bases between them. The CDR3 runs to 11 residues. The germline V gene has CDR1 DFQATT and CDR2 SNEGSKA (reference sequence). Here the CDR3 DNA reads TGCAGTGCTAGAGATGGACTGCTGCACACCTTC. Residues: CSARDGLLHTF.

The V and J genes are TRBV7-9 and TRBJ2-3, with 10 bases identical to TRBD2. The length of the CDR3 is 16 residues. Germline trimming cut 4 bases from V and 3 bases from J; bases unmatched to any gene: 7. The germline gives CDR1 SEHNR, CDR2 FQNEAQ (reference sequence). The CDR3 is CASSSRLAGRTDTQYF. The CDR3 region has the DNA TGTGCCAGCAGCTCCCGACTAGCGGGCCGTACAGATACGCAGTATTTT.